This TCR beta chain derives from a study of T cell responses to AZD1222 COVID-19 vaccine. Study-wide findings and caveats: Without day 14 samples, only post-peak T cell repertoires were studied. Baseline testing showed seropositivity in only a handful of AZD1222 recipients. There were mostly white British donors and more females than males, and clonal diversity was possibly underestimated. Of spike-specific TCRs, nearly half reportedly target regions left unmutated in variants.

This CDR3 contains 13 residues. Germline V lookup: CDR1 SQVTM, CDR2 ANQGSEA. The V end was cut by 3 bases, the J end by 5 bases, with 13 bases between. Repertoires were generated with immunoSEQ multiplex PCR, while TCRdb's copy carries only in-frame clones and drops some. The sample has 150,000 to 200,000 clones; approximately 86% are singletons. About this clone: Its target is unknown.

The receptor was derived from an adult in good health. Sequenced here: peripheral blood, sampled on day 0 of AZD1222 vaccination. The chain combines TRBV29-1 with TRBJ1-1, with a weak D call TRBD1 (5 bases). DNA of the CDR3: TGCAGCGTTGAGGGTCTAGGGGAGACTGAAGCTTTCTTT. Amino acids: CSVEGLGETEAFF.